The sample holds a few counts of the clone carrying this TCR beta chain. The antigen is not known. Germline trimming cut 3 bases from V and 4 bases from J; bases unmatched to any gene: 5. The CDR3 covers 15 residues. CDR1 is LGHNA and CDR2 is YNFKEQ in the germline V gene. The sample belongs to a study of beta chain features in type 1 diabetes. The study reverse transcribed the entire isolated RNA, so it sequenced expressed TCRB transcripts. The protocol was immunoSEQ multiplex PCR, while the TCRdb copy is restricted to in-frame clones and leaves out a portion. Among over 200,000 clones listed, approximately 10% were seen once. Study observations and caveats: TCRB CDR3 length was moderately but significantly reduced in all four CD4+ subsets of Type 1 diabetes patients.

The authors sorted CD4+ naive, central memory, regulatory and stem cell-like memory cells via CD45RO/CCR7/CD25/CD127/CD95/CD27. Sorted populations all exceeded 98% purity. This chain joins TRBV4-2 and TRBJ2-1; 8 nucleotides agree with TRBD2. The origin of this receptor is a man younger than 45 with type 1 diabetes. The sequencing sample was made of naive CD4+ T cells from blood. The CDR3 is CASSQRTSRYNEQFF. The DNA of the CDR3 is TGTGCCAGCAGCCAGAGGACTAGCCGGTACAATGAGCAGTTCTTC.